The clone carrying this TCR beta chain showed up just once. The antigen remains unidentified. The data stem from a study of CD8+ T cells in alopecia areata. Study at large: Dosing spanned 6 to 18 months on tofacitinib, then 6 months off drug. Study-level findings and limits: Sequenced scalp T cells also include alphabeta T cells resident in normal skin. Normal scalp had lower clonality than lesional scalp, with alopecia totalis/universalis lesions showing this most strongly.

There are 11 residues in the CDR3. V was trimmed by 3 bases and J by 5 bases, leaving 5 bases between them. The germline CDR1 and CDR2 sequences are SEHNR and FQNEAQ (reference sequence). RNA, once extracted, was reverse transcribed into cDNA for use as the sequencing template. Some clones are missing from TCRdb's copy, which holds only in-frame ones; the method was immunoSEQ multiplex PCR. The table includes 150,000 or so clones, 87% detected once. V gene TRBV7-9 combines with J gene TRBJ2-7; D is unclear. The TCR was taken from a human donor with alopecia areata. Sequencing was performed on CD8+ T cells sorted from blood, taken at week 0. This CDR3 is CASSFGNEQYF. CDR3 nucleotide sequence: TGTGCCAGCAGCTTTGGGAACGAGCAGTACTTC.